The TCR beta chain under discussion was sequenced for a study of beta chain features in type 1 diabetes. The isolated RNA, all of it, was reverse transcribed, so expressed TCRB transcripts were what got sequenced. Each sample of naive, central memory or regulatory T cells had, on average, about 3.57 million reads. Data came from immunoSEQ multiplex PCR; TCRdb stores just in-frame clones and leaves some out. The sample comprises around 450,000 clones, roughly 10% of which are singletons, and 0.046% rests with the top ten. J lost 6 bases, V lost 1 base, and 2 bases had no gene match. This CDR3 has 14 amino acids. The V gene's germline CDR1 is MGHRA and CDR2 YSYEKL. A sort by CD45RO/CCR7/CD25/CD127/CD95/CD27 yielded CD4+ naive, central memory, regulatory and stem cell-like memory cells. Only a few counts were recorded for this clone. Its antigen is not known. Findings and caveats of the study: Across patients, naive, central memory and Treg TCRB repertoires exhibited apparently greater similarity than was observed across healthy donors. An over-representation of cells with high TCR expression could result from cDNA sequencing.

The gene calls are TRBV4-1 and TRBJ2-3; 9 nucleotides agree with TRBD1. The sample taken for sequencing was naive CD4+ T cells from blood. This TCR derives from a woman aged 18-30 years in good health. CDR3 loop: CASSQGTGVDTQYF. CDR3 bases: TGCGCCAGCAGCCAAGGGACAGGGGTGGATACGCAGTATTTT.